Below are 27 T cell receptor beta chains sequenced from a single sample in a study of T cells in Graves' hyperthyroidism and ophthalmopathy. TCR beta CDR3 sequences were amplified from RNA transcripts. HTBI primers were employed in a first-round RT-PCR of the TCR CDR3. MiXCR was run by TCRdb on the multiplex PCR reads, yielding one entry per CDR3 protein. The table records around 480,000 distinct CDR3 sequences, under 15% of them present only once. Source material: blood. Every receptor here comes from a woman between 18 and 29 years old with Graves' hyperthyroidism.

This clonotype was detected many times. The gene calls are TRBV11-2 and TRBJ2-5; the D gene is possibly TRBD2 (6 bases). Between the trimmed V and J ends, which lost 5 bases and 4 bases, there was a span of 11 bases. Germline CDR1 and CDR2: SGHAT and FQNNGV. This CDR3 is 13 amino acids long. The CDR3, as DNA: TGTGCCAGCAGCCAATTTAGCGGAGAGACCCAGTACTTC. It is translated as CASSQFSGETQYF. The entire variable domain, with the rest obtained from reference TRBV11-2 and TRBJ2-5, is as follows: EAGVAQSPRYKIIEKRQSVAFWCNPISGHATLYWYQQILGQGPKLLIQFQNNGVVDDSQLPKDRFSAERLKGVDSTLKIQPAKLEDSAVYLCASSQFSGETQYFGPGTRLLVL.

CDR3 sequence (DNA): TGTGCCTGGAGTCCCGGACTAGCGGCCGCCAATGAGCAGTTCTTC. It encodes CAWSPGLAAANEQFF. This chain links TRBV30 with TRBJ2-1; 10 nucleotides line up with TRBD2. This CDR3 is built from 15 residues. Germline V CDR1 and CDR2: GTSNPN, SVGIG (reference sequence). V dropped 2 bases and J dropped 6; count of bases not matched to a gene: 7. The entire variable domain, with the rest obtained from reference TRBV30 and TRBJ2-1, is as follows: SQTIHQWPATLVQPVGSPLSLECTVEGTSNPNLYWYRQAAGRGLQLLFYSVGIGQISSEVPQNLSASRPQDRQFILSSKKLLLSDSGFYLCAWSPGLAAANEQFFGPGTRLTVL.

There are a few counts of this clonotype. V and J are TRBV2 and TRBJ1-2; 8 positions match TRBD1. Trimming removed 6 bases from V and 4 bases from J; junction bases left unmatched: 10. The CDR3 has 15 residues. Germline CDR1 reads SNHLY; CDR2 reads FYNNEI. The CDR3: CASSRGTGETYGYTF. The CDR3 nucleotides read TGTGCCAGCAGCCGTGGGACAGGTGAAACCTATGGCTACACCTTC.

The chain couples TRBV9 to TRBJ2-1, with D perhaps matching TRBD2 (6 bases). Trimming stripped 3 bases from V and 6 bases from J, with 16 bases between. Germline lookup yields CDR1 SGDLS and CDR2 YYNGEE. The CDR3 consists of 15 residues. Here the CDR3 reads CASSASDTLGNEQFF. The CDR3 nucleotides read TGTGCCAGCAGCGCTAGCGATACGCTAGGCAATGAGCAGTTCTTC.

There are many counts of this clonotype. For the CDR3, the DNA is TGTGCCAGCAGCTTAGGACTAGCGGAGTACCAAGAGACCCAGTACTTC. This codes for CASSLGLAEYQETQYF. The chain uses TRBV11-3 and TRBJ2-5; TRBD2 agrees at 9 bases. The germline V gene has CDR1 SGHNT and CDR2 YENEEA. The CDR3 has 16 amino acids. Unmatched junction bases numbered 3, after V lost 1 base and J lost 0 bases.

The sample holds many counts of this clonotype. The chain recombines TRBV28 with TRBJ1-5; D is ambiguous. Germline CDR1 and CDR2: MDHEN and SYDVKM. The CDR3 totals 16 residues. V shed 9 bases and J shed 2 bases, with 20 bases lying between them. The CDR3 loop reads CARDPTKGWGNQPQHF. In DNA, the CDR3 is TGTGCCAGAGATCCTACGAAGGGCTGGGGCAATCAGCCCCAGCATTTT.

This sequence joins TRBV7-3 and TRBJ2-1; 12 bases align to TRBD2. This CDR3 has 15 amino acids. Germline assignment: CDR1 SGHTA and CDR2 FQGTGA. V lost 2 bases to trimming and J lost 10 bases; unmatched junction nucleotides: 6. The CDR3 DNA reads TGTGCCAGCAGCTTAGAGACTAGCGGGAGTGGGGAGCAGTTCTTC. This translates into CASSLETSGSGEQFF.

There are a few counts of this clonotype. CDR3 DNA: TGTGCCAGTAGTACTTCACAGGGGGGCGACACTGAAGCTTTCTTT. Its protein is CASSTSQGGDTEAFF. The V call is TRBV19, the J call TRBJ1-1, with 8 bases aligning to TRBD1. The CDR3 has 15 amino acids. V lost 4 bases to trimming and J lost 3 bases; unmatched junction nucleotides: 7. CDR1 is LNHDA and CDR2 is SQIVND in the germline V gene (reference sequence).

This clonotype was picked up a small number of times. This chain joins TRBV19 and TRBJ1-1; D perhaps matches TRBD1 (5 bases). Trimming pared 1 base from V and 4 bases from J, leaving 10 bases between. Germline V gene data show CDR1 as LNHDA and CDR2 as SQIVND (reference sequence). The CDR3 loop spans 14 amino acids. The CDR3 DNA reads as TGTGCCAGTAGTATAGTGGGGGGTGTCACTGAAGCTTTCTTT. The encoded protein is CASSIVGGVTEAFF.

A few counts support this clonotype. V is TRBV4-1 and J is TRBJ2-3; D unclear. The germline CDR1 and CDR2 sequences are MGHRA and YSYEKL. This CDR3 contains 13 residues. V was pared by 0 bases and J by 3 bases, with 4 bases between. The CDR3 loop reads CASSQERTDTQYF. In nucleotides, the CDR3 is TGCGCCAGCAGCCAAGAACGGACAGATACGCAGTATTTT.

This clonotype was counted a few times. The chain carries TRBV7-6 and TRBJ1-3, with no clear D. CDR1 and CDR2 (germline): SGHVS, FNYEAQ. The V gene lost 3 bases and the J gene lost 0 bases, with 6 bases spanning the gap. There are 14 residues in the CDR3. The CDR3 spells CASSFHGSGNTIYF. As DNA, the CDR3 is TGTGCCAGCAGCTTCCACGGCTCTGGAAACACCATATATTTT.

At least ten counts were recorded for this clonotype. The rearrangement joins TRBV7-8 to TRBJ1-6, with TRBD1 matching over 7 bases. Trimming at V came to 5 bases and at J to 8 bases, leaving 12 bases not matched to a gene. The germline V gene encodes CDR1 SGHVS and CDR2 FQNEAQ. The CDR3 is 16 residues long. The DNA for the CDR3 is TGTGCCAGCAGCCCAAGAGGAGGGGGCGCGTATTCACCCCTCCACTTT. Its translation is CASSPRGGGAYSPLHF.

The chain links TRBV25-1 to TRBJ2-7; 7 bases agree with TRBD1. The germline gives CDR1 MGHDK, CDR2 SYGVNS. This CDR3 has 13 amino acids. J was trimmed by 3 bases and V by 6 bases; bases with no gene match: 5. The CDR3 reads CASRRGQSYEQYF. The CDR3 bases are TGTGCCAGCAGAAGGGGGCAGAGCTACGAGCAGTACTTC.

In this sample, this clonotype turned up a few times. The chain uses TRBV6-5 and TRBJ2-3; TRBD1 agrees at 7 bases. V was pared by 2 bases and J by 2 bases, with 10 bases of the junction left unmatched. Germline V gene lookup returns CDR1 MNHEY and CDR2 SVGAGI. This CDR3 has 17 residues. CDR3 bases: TGTGCCAGCAGTTACACCCCACAACAGGGGCCCACAGATACGCAGTATTTT. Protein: CASSYTPQQGPTDTQYF.

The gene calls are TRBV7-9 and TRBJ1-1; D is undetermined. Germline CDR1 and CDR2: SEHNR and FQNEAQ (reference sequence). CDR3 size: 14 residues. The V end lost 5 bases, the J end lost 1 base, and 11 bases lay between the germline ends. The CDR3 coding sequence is TGTGCCAGCAGCGAACACTCCCAGAACACTGAAGCTTTCTTT. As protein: CASSEHSQNTEAFF.

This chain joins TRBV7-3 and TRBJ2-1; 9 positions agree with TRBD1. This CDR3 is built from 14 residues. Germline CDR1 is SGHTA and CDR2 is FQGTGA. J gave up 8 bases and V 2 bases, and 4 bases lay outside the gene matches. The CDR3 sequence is CASSLGTGKDEQFF. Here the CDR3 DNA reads TGTGCCAGCAGCTTAGGGACAGGGAAGGATGAGCAGTTCTTC.

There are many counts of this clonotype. The CDR3 DNA reads TGTGCCACCAGTGATTTACCCGGGTCTCCAGGCGGCTACACCTTC. This codes for CATSDLPGSPGGYTF. The gene calls are TRBV24-1 and TRBJ1-2, with D unresolved. V was pared by 1 base and J by 8 bases, with 16 bases between. Germline V CDR1 and CDR2: KGHDR, SFDVKD. The CDR3 is made up of 15 amino acids.

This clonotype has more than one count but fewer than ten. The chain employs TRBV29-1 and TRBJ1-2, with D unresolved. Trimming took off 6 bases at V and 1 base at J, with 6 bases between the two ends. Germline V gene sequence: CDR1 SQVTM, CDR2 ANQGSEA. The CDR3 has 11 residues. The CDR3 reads CSVGFNYGYTF. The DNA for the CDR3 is TGCAGCGTGGGGTTTAACTATGGCTACACCTTC.

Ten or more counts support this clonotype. The CDR3 here is CATSPNYGYTF. The CDR3 DNA sequence: TGCGCCACCTCCCCGAACTATGGCTACACCTTC. J is TRBJ1-2 and V is TRBV10-2; no clear D gene. Trimming left V 10 bases short and J 2 bases short, with 8 bases between. The CDR3 length is 11 residues. The germline CDR1 and CDR2 sequences are WSHSY and SAAADI.

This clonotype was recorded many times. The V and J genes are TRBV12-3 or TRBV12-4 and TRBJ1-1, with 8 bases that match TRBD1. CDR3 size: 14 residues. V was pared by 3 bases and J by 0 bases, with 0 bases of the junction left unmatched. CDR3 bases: TGTGCCAGCAGTTTGACAGGGGTGAACACTGAAGCTTTCTTT. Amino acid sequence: CASSLTGVNTEAFF.

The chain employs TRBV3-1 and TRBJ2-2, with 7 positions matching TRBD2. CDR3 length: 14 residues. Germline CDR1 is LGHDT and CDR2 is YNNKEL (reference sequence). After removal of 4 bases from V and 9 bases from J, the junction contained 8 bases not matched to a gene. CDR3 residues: CASSPGTNPWELFF. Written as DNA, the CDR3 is TGTGCCAGCAGCCCTGGGACTAACCCTTGGGAGCTGTTTTTT.

The CDR3 DNA sequence: TGTGCCAGCAGCCAAGATCACGTGGGAGTCTTAGGCCGAGAGACCCAGTACTTC. Its translation: CASSQDHVGVLGRETQYF. The V call is TRBV2, the J call TRBJ2-5; maybe TRBD2 (5 bases). This CDR3 spans 18 amino acids. Germline CDR1 SNHLY, CDR2 FYNNEI. V lost 6 bases and J 4 bases, leaving 27 bases between the germline ends. Based on the CDR3 plus reference TRBV2 and TRBJ2-5, the full variable domain is EPEVTQTPSHQVTQMGQEVILRCVPISNHLYFYWYRQILGQKVEFLVSFYNNEISEKSEIFDDQFSVERPDGSNFTLKIRSTKLEDSAMYFCASSQDHVGVLGRETQYFGPGTRLLVL.

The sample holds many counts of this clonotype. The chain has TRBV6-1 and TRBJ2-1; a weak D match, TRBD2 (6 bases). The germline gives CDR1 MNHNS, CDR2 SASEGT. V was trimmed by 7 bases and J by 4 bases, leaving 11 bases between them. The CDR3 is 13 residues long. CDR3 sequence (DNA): TGTGCCAGCAAAGGGACTCATTACAATGAGCAGTTCTTC. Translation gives CASKGTHYNEQFF.

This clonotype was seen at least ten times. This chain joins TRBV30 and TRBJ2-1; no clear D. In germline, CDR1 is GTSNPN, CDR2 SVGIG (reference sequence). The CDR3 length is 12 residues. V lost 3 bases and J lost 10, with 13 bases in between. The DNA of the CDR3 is TGTGCCTGGAGGGGCCCTGTACAGGAGCAGTTCTTC. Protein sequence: CAWRGPVQEQFF.

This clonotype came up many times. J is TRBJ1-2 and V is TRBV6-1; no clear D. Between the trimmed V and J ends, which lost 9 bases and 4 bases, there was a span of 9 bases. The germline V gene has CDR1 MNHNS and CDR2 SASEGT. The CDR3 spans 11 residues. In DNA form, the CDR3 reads TGTGCCAGGCTGAGGAGCTATGGCTACACCTTC. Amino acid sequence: CARLRSYGYTF.

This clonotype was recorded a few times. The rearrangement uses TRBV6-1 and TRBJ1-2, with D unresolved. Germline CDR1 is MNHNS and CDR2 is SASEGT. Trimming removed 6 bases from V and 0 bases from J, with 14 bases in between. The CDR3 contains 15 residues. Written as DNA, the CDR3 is TGTGCCAGCAGACCTCAGGAGTTATCTAACTATGGCTACACCTTC. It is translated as CASRPQELSNYGYTF.

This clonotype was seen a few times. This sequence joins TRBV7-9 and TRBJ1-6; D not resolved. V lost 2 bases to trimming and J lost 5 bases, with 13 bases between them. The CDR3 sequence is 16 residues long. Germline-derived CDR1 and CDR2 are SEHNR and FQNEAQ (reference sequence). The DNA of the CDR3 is TGTGCCAGCAGCTTAAGGGCGTACGTCGATAATTCACCCCTCCACTTT. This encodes CASSLRAYVDNSPLHF.